The TCR beta chain described here comes from a study of shared clonotypes between healthy human individuals. In the study overall: For every donor, three CD4 naive, three CD4 memory, two CD8 naive and one CD8 memory plates were used.

As originally analysed: There were no quality scores in the junction-only immunoSEQ sequences, so filtering differed. The method was immunoSEQ multiplex PCR; TCRdb's version includes in-frame clones alone and lacks a portion of them. The DNA gave D and trimming, while V, J and clone size come from that table. The sample lists about 2,200,000 clones, more than 85% occurring once. A word on this clone: Antigen unknown.

The germline gives CDR1 MGHRA, CDR2 YSYEKL. J lost 6 bases, V lost 6 bases, and 12 bases had no gene match. The CDR3 has 15 amino acids. Naive CD8 isolation took CD45RO-negative cells positively selected for CCR7 and excluded terminally differentiated effector memory CD45RA+ cells. Study-level findings and limits: The study sampled only blood, and tissue repertoires likely differ.

The material sequenced was naive CD8+ T cells from PBMCs. This receptor was identified in a man aged 18-30 years in good health. Some clones in this sample may be carry-over from other donors' samples. The rearrangement links TRBV4-1 to TRBJ2-7; 9 nucleotides line up with TRBD1. CDR3 sequence reads: CASSQTGTGRAEQYF. The CDR3 DNA is TGCGCCAGCAGTCAGACCGGGACAGGGCGGGCCGAGCAGTACTTC.